The 3 T cell receptor beta chains below come from one sample, sequenced in a study of human T cells and chemical hapten exposure. The time point here: patch test 3, about 24 weeks after DPC sensitization. Noted treatment: therapeutic diphenylcyclopropenone sensitization with weekly scalp DPC. TCRdb re-derived calls from the RACE reads in MiXCR, one entry per CDR3 protein. The table lists roughly 100,000 distinct CDR3 sequences, less than 40% of them singletons. Specimen: whole blood, collected in connection with sensitization to the hapten diphenylcyclopropenone (DPC). The receptors were sampled from a man in his forties with alopecia areata. Some clones in this sample may be carry-over from other donors' samples.

The genes are TRBV7-9 and TRBJ1-1; D not resolved. There are 12 residues in the CDR3. The V end lost 1 base, the J end lost 8 bases, and 8 bases lay between the germline ends. Germline V CDR1 and CDR2: SEHNR, FQNEAQ (reference sequence). In DNA form, the CDR3 reads TGTGCCAGCAGCTTAGGGTCGAGAGAAGCTTTCTTT. It yields the protein CASSLGSREAFF. Looking up the rest from reference TRBV7-9 and TRBJ1-1 gives the full variable domain: DTGVSQNPRHKITKRGQNVTFRCDPISEHNRLYWYRQTLGQGPEFLTYFQNEAQLEKSRLLSDRFSAERPKGSFSTLEIQRTEQGDSAMYLCASSLGSREAFFGQGTRLTVV.

The genes are TRBV25-1 and TRBJ2-5; D unresolved. CDR3 length: 10 amino acids. V lost 9 bases, J lost 2 bases, and 4 bases lay in between. Germline V gene sequence: CDR1 MGHDK, CDR2 SYGVNS. The CDR3 DNA sequence: TGTGCCAGACCACAAGAGACCCAGTACTTC. Residues: CARPQETQYF.

This clonotype has more than one count but fewer than ten. The V call is TRBV12-3 or TRBV12-4, the J call TRBJ2-2; TRBD1 or TRBD2 may be the D gene (5 bases each). V shed 4 bases and J shed 4 bases, with 10 bases lying between them. This CDR3 comprises 14 residues. Here the CDR3 DNA reads TGTGCCAGCAGTTATGGGGACCCCACCGGGGAGCTGTTTTTT. Translated: CASSYGDPTGELFF.